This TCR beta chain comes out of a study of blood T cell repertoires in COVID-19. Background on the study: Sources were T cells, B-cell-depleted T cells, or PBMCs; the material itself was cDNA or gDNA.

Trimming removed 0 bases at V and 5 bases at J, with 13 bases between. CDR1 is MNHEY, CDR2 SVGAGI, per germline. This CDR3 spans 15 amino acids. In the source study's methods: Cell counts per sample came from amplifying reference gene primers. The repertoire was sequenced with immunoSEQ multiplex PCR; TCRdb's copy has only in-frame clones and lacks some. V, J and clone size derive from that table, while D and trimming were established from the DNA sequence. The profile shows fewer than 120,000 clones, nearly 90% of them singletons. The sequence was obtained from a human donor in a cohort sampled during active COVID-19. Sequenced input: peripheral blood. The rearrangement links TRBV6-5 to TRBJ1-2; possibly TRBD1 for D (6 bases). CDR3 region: CASSYSVGQGYGYTF. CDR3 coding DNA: TGTGCCAGCAGTTACTCTGTGGGCCAGGGGTATGGCTACACCTTC.